This TCR beta chain stems from a study of cytomegalovirus exposure and HLA in healthy donors. Study outcomes and limitations: It emerged from a later analysis that several of the most significant clusters appeared to be linked to common viral pathogens. Per a prior analysis, the majority of TCR beta V segments were productive roughly 87% or roughly 30% of the time. A few CMV-associated chains proved CMV antigen-specific in vitro.

Worth noting for this clone: Its antigen is unidentified.

Germline lookup yields CDR1 MNHNS and CDR2 SASEGT. This CDR3 has 14 amino acids. Trimming cost V 4 bases and J 5 bases; bases outside gene matches: 7. Both 60 Vbeta primers and 13 Jbeta primers went into the PCR. The method was immunoSEQ multiplex PCR; TCRdb's version includes in-frame clones alone and lacks a portion of them. The sample has roughly 140,000 clones; about 80% are singletons. This receptor was obtained from a female donor in good health and CMV-seronegative. Material: PBMCs. The gene calls are TRBV6-1 and TRBJ2-7; 8 bases are shared with TRBD1. CDR3 nucleotides: TGTGCCAGCAGTGCCAACAGGGGGAGAAACGAGCAGTACTTC. This sequence encodes CASSANRGRNEQYF.